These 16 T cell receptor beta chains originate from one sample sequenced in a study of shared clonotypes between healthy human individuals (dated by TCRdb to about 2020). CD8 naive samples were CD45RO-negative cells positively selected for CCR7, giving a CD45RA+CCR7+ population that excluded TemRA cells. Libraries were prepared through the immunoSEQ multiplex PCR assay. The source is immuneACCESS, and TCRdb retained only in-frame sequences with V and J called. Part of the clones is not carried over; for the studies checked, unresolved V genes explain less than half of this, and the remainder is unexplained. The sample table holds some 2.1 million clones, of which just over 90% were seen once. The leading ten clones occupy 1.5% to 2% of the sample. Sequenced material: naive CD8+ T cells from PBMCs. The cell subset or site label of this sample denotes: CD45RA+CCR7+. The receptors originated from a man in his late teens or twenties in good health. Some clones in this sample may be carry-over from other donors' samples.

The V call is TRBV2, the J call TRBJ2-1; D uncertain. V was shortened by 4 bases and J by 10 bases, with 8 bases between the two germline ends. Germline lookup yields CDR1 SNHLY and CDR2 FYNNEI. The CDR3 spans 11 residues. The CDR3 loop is CASSGSGEQFF. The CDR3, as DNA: TGTGCCAGCAGTGGCTCTGGCGAGCAGTTCTTC.

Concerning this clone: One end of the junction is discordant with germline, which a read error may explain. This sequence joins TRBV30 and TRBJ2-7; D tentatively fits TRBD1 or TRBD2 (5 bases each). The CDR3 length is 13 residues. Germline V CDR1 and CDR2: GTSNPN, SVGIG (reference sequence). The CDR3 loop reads CAWSHGASDEQYF. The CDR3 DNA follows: TGTGCCTGGAGTCACGGGGCCTCCGACGAGCAGTACTTC.

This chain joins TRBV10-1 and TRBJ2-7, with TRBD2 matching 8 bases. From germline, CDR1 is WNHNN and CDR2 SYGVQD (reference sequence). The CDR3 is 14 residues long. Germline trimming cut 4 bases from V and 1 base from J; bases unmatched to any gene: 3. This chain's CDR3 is CASSVSGGSYEQYF. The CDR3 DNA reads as TGCGCCAGCAGTGTTTCGGGGGGGTCCTACGAGCAGTACTTC.

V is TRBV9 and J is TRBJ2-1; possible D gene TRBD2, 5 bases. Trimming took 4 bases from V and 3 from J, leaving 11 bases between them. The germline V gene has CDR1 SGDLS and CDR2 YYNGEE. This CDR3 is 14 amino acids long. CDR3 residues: CASSPHRDYNEQFF. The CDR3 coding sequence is TGTGCCAGCAGCCCCCACCGGGACTACAATGAGCAGTTCTTC.

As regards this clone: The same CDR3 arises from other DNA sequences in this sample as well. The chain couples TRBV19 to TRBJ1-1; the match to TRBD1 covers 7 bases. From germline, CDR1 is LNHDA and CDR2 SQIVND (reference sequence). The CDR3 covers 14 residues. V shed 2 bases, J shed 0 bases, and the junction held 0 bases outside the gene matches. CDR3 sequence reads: CASSITGVNTEAFF. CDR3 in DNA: TGTGCCAGTAGTATAACAGGGGTGAACACTGAAGCTTTCTTT.

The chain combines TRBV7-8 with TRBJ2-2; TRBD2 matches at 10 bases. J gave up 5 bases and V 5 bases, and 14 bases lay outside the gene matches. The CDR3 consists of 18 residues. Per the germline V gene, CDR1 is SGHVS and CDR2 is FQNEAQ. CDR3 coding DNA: TGTGCCAGCAGCGACAAAACGAGCGGGAGGGCGTTTACCGGGGAGCTGTTTTTT. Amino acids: CASSDKTSGRAFTGELFF. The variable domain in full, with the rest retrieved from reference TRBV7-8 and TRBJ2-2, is GAGVSQSPRYKVAKRGQDVALRCDPISGHVSLFWYQQALGQGPEFLTYFQNEAQLDKSGLPSDRFFAERPEGSVSTLKIQRTQQEDSAVYLCASSDKTSGRAFTGELFFGEGSRLTVL.

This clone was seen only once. For the CDR3, the DNA is TGCGCCAGCACTGAAACGACAGGGCCCCACACAGATACGCAGTATTTT. Translated, it gives CASTETTGPHTDTQYF. This rearrangement joins TRBV10-2 to TRBJ2-3; TRBD1 aligns across 7 bases. The CDR3 runs 16 residues. The V segment lost 7 bases and the J segment 2 bases; nucleotides outside the gene matches: 12. Germline CDR1 reads WSHSY; CDR2 reads SAAADI.

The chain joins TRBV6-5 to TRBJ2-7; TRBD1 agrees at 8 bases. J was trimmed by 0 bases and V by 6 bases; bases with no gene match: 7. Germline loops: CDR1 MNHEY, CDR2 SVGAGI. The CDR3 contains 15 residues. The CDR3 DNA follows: TGTGCCAGCAGATGGGACAGGTCGAGCTCCTACGAGCAGTACTTC. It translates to CASRWDRSSSYEQYF.

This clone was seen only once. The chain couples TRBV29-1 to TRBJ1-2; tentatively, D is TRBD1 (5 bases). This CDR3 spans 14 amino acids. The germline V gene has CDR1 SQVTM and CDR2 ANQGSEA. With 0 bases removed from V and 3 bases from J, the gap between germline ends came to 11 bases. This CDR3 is CSVEDRGTDYGYTF. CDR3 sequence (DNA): TGCAGCGTTGAAGATCGTGGGACGGACTATGGCTACACCTTC.

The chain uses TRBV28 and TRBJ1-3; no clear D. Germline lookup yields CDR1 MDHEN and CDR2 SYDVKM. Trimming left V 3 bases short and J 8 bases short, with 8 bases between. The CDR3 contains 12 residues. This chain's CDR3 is CASSFWGDTIYF. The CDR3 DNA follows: TGTGCCAGCAGTTTTTGGGGAGACACCATATATTTT.

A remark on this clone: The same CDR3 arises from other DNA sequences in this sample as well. In nucleotides, the CDR3 is TGTGCCAGCAGTTTACGTCTTGGCAATCAGCCCCAGCATTTT. Translating gives CASSLRLGNQPQHF. The chain uses TRBV27 and TRBJ1-5, with no clear D. This CDR3 has 14 residues. V was pared by 2 bases and J by 2 bases, with 7 bases between. Germline CDR1 and CDR2: MNHEY and SMNVEV (reference sequence).

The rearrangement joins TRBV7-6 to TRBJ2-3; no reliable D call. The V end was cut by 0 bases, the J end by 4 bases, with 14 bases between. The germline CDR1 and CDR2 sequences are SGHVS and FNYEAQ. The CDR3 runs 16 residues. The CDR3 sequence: CASSLAFVPLADTQYF. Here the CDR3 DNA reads TGTGCCAGCAGCTTAGCCTTCGTCCCGCTCGCAGATACGCAGTATTTT.

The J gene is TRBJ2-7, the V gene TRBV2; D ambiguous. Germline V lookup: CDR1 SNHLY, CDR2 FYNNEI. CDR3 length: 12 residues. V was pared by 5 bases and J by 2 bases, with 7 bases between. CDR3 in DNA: TGTGCCAGCAGTCAACCACCCTACGAGCAGTACTTC. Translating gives CASSQPPYEQYF.

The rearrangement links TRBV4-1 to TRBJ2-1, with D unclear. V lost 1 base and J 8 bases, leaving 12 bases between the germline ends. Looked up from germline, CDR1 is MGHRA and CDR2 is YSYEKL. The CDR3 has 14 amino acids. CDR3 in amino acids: CASSQGSPEDEQFF. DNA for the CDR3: TGCGCCAGCAGCCAAGGGAGTCCTGAGGATGAGCAGTTCTTC.

The CDR3 spells CASSPRDSGIPSYEQYF. The CDR3 nucleotides are TGTGCCAGCAGCCCGCGGGATAGCGGGATCCCTTCCTACGAGCAGTACTTC. This chain links TRBV5-4 with TRBJ2-7; TRBD2 matches at 8 bases. This CDR3 contains 17 residues. The V gene's germline CDR1 is SGHNT and CDR2 YYREEE (reference sequence). V lost 4 bases, J lost 1 base, and 13 bases stayed unmatched.

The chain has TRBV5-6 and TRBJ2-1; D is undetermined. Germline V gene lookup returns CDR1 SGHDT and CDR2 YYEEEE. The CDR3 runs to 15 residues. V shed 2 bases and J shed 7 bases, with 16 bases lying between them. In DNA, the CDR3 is TGTGCCAGCAGCTTTAGGGCCCTTTGGGCTAATGAGCAGTTCTTC. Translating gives CASSFRALWANEQFF.